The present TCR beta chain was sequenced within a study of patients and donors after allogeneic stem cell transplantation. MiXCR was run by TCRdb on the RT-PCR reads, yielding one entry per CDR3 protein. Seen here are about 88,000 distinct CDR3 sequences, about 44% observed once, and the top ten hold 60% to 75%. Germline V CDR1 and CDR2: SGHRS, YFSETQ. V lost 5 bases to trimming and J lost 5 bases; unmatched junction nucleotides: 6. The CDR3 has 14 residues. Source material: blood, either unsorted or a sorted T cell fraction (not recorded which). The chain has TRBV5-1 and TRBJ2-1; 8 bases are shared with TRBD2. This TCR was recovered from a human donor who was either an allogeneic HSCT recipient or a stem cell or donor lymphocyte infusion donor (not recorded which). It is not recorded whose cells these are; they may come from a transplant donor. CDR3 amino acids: CASRFSGANNEQFF. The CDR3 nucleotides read TGCGCCAGCAGATTTAGCGGGGCTAACAATGAGCAGTTCTTC.